Presented here are 26 T cell receptor beta chains from one specimen sequenced in a study of T cell responses to AZD1222 COVID-19 vaccine. Libraries were prepared by immunoSEQ multiplex PCR; TCRdb keeps only in-frame clonotypes and omits some of them. The table lists around 130,000 clones, more than 90% of them singletons. The specimen was peripheral blood, collected 28 days after the second AZD1222 dose. The origin of the receptors is an adult who received the AZD1222 COVID-19 vaccine.

The gene calls are TRBV10-1 and TRBJ1-1; D is unresolved. The CDR3 is 13 amino acids. V was clipped by 4 bases and J by 6 bases, with 12 bases between them. Germline values: CDR1 WNHNN, CDR2 SYGVQD (reference sequence). The CDR3 sequence: CASSGHYIPEAFF. As DNA, the CDR3 is TGCGCCAGCAGTGGCCACTATATCCCTGAAGCTTTCTTT.

The rearrangement uses TRBV6-2 or TRBV6-3 and TRBJ2-7; D uncertain. V was clipped by 3 bases and J by 7 bases, with 13 bases between them. The CDR3 consists of 13 residues. Germline lookup yields CDR1 MNHEY and CDR2 SVGEGT. CDR3 nucleotide sequence: TGTGCCAGCAGTTATTCCACCCTCGGGGAGCAGTACGTC. Encoded protein: CASSYSTLGEQYV.

This clone has just one count. This rearrangement joins TRBV6-5 to TRBJ2-4; a weak D match, TRBD1 (5 bases). Trimming removed 2 bases from V and 0 bases from J, with 8 bases in between. The CDR3 spans 15 residues. Per the germline V gene, CDR1 is MNHEY and CDR2 is SVGAGI. DNA for the CDR3: TGTGCCAGCAGTTACGGGGCTCTAGCCAAAAACATTCAGTACTTC. Its translation: CASSYGALAKNIQYF.

The rearrangement links TRBV5-1 to TRBJ1-1; D is unclear. The CDR3 extends over 14 amino acids. CDR1 and CDR2 from the germline V gene are SGHRS and YFSETQ. V dropped 0 bases and J dropped 1 base, with 7 bases sitting between them. The CDR3 protein is CASSLGAANTEAFF. The CDR3 DNA is TGCGCCAGCAGCTTGGGGGCGGCGAACACTGAAGCTTTCTTT.

The chain carries TRBV11-3 and TRBJ1-1, with D uncertain. Trimming cost V 5 bases and J 4 bases, with 8 bases left between them. The CDR3 extends over 12 amino acids. Germline CDR1 SGHNT, CDR2 YENEEA. DNA of the CDR3: TGTGCCAGCAGCCCGCTCGGCACTGAAGCTTTCTTT. This sequence encodes CASSPLGTEAFF.

In this sample, this clone turned up once. This chain uses TRBV30 with TRBJ2-3; D not certain. CDR1 and CDR2 from the germline V gene are GTSNPN and SVGIG (reference sequence). The CDR3 has 13 residues. V lost 7 bases and J lost 0, with 11 bases in between. The CDR3 region has the DNA TGTGCCTCGACGGTTGCTAGCACAGATACGCAGTATTTT. It codes for CASTVASTDTQYF.

The chain combines TRBV5-5 with TRBJ1-6; a weak D match, TRBD1 (6 bases). CDR3 size: 16 residues. Germline assignment: CDR1 SGHKS and CDR2 YYEKEE (reference sequence). V dropped 0 bases and J dropped 10 bases, with 17 bases sitting between them. The CDR3 DNA follows: TGTGCCAGCAGCTTGGTCTTGGCGACAGGTCGATCACCCCTCCACTTT. It yields the protein CASSLVLATGRSPLHF. Based on the CDR3 plus reference TRBV5-5 and TRBJ1-6, the full variable domain is DAGVTQSPTHLIKTRGQQVTLRCSPISGHKSVSWYQQVLGQGPQFIFQYYEKEERGRGNFPDRFSARQFPNYSSELNVNALLLGDSALYLCASSLVLATGRSPLHFGNGTRLTVT.

The J gene is TRBJ2-5, the V gene TRBV7-3; 10 bases are shared with TRBD1. The V and J ends lost 11 bases and 5 bases, in that order; junction bases with no gene match: 11. Germline loops: CDR1 SGHTA, CDR2 FQGTGA. This CDR3 has 14 residues. The CDR3 nucleotides are TGTGCCTCCAGTGGGACAGGGGCCGGGGAGACCCAGTACTTC. This translates into CASSGTGAGETQYF.

The chain combines TRBV3-1 (or the pseudogene TRBV3-2) with TRBJ1-1; D unclear. The CDR3 runs 13 residues. Trimming stripped 0 bases from V and 5 bases from J, with 7 bases between. CDR1 and CDR2 (germline): LGHDT, YNNKEL (reference sequence). For the CDR3, the DNA is TGTGCCAGCAGCCAAGATTGGGCAACTGAAGCTTTCTTT. Amino acids: CASSQDWATEAFF.

The CDR3 DNA sequence: TGTGCCTGGAGTGTACTGGGGGGGGGAAGACAGCCCCAGCATTTT. As protein: CAWSVLGGGRQPQHF. The chain recombines TRBV30 with TRBJ1-5, with D perhaps TRBD1 (5 bases). This CDR3 contains 15 residues. Germline CDR1 and CDR2: GTSNPN and SVGIG (reference sequence). V was pared by 0 bases and J by 7 bases, with 16 bases between.

The V call is TRBV19, the J call TRBJ2-3; TRBD2 matches at 9 bases. The CDR3 runs to 15 residues. V shed 6 bases, J shed 1 base, and the junction held 5 bases outside the gene matches. Per the germline V gene, CDR1 is LNHDA and CDR2 is SQIVND (reference sequence). CDR3 in amino acids: CASSQTSGRTDTQYF. CDR3 DNA sequence: TGTGCCAGTAGCCAGACTAGCGGCCGCACAGATACGCAGTATTTT.

The chain recombines TRBV19 with TRBJ1-1, with 8 bases identical to TRBD1. This CDR3 has 16 residues. With 4 bases clipped from V and 0 bases from J, the junction kept 7 bases outside the gene matches. CDR1 and CDR2 (germline): LNHDA, SQIVND (reference sequence). This chain's CDR3 is CASSKRPGGLNTEAFF. Written as DNA, the CDR3 is TGTGCCAGTAGTAAGCGGCCAGGGGGCCTGAACACTGAAGCTTTCTTT.

J is TRBJ1-2 and V is TRBV7-3; perhaps TRBD1 as D (6 bases). The V gene's germline CDR1 is SGHTA and CDR2 FQGTGA. Trimming shortened V by 5 bases and J by 8 bases, and 21 bases separated the two germline ends. The CDR3 is made up of 15 amino acids. CDR3 in amino acids: CASSPQGGGPGGYTF. CDR3 coding DNA: TGTGCCAGCAGCCCCCAAGGGGGTGGCCCTGGGGGCTACACCTTC.

The chain is built from TRBV9 and TRBJ1-1, with 8 bases aligning to TRBD1. CDR1 and CDR2 (germline): SGDLS, YYNGEE. The CDR3 runs to 13 residues. V was clipped by 4 bases and J by 11 bases; unmatched bases: 10. CDR3 amino acids: CASSPGTGSFAFF. CDR3 bases: TGTGCCAGCAGCCCCGGGACAGGTTCATTTGCTTTCTTT. Combining the CDR3 with reference TRBV9 and TRBJ1-1 gives the whole variable domain DSGVTQTPKHLITATGQRVTLRCSPRSGDLSVYWYQQSLDQGLQFLIQYYNGEERAKGNILERFSAQQFPDLHSELNLSSLELGDSALYFCASSPGTGSFAFFGQGTRLTVV.

The rearrangement uses TRBV5-1 and TRBJ2-7; tentative D call: TRBD1 (5 bases). CDR3 length: 14 amino acids. Germline-derived CDR1 and CDR2 are SGHRS and YFSETQ. Trimming pared 2 bases from V and 5 bases from J, leaving 14 bases between. CDR3 region: CASSLQDLVDEQYF. The CDR3 coding sequence is TGCGCCAGCAGCTTACAGGACCTTGTAGACGAGCAGTACTTC.

V and J are TRBV18 and TRBJ2-1; TRBD2 matches at 7 bases. CDR3 length: 13 amino acids. CDR1 KGHSH and CDR2 LQKENI come from the germline V gene. V was clipped by 5 bases and J by 7 bases; unmatched bases: 5. CDR3 protein: CASSGLEANEQFF. The CDR3 DNA is TGTGCCAGCTCAGGACTAGAGGCAAATGAGCAGTTCTTC. The whole variable domain, remainder taken from reference TRBV18 and TRBJ2-1, is NAGVMQNPRHLVRRRGQEARLRCSPMKGHSHVYWYRQLPEEGLKFMVYLQKENIIDESGMPKERFSAEFPKEGPSILRIQQVVRGDSAAYFCASSGLEANEQFFGPGTRLTVL.

The genes are TRBV29-1 and TRBJ1-2, with 7 bases fitting TRBD1. The CDR3 length is 15 residues. CDR1 is SQVTM, CDR2 ANQGSEA, per germline. V was pared by 1 base and J by 3 bases, with 8 bases of the junction left unmatched. CDR3 sequence (DNA): TGCAGCGTTGAAGGGGACAGCCAAACTCACTATGGCTACACCTTC. Translating it yields CSVEGDSQTHYGYTF.

The chain combines TRBV7-9 with TRBJ1-6; D is perhaps TRBD1 (5 bases). V was pared by 1 base and J by 7 bases, with 14 bases between. Germline V lookup: CDR1 SEHNR, CDR2 FQNEAQ (reference sequence). This CDR3 has 16 amino acids. The CDR3: CASSLGSGRGNSPLHF. Here the CDR3 DNA reads TGTGCCAGCAGCTTAGGGTCGGGGAGGGGCAATTCACCCCTCCACTTT.

The chain couples TRBV18 to TRBJ2-7; 12 bases line up with TRBD2. Germline CDR1 and CDR2: KGHSH and LQKENI. CDR3 length: 15 amino acids. V lost 3 bases and J lost 7; bases outside the gene matches: 7. CDR3 coding DNA: TGTGCCAGCTCACCCGGGACTAGCGGGTATGGGGAGCAGTACTTC. Translated: CASSPGTSGYGEQYF.

The rearrangement uses TRBV5-3 and TRBJ1-1; D is ambiguous. TRBV5-3 is flagged as an ORF with uncertain function. The CDR3 consists of 15 residues. V lost 1 base and J 4 bases, leaving 14 bases between the germline ends. The CDR3 DNA follows: TGTGCCAGAAGCTTGTACTCCGGGGATGGCACTGAAGCTTTCTTT. Protein: CARSLYSGDGTEAFF.

The chain is built from TRBV11-3 and TRBJ2-5; 7 positions agree with TRBD2. Germline assignment: CDR1 SGHNT and CDR2 YENEEA. There are 13 residues in the CDR3. The ends lost 1 base at V and 5 bases at J; junction bases unmatched: 1. The CDR3 DNA follows: TGTGCCAGCAGCTTAGGGACTAGGGAGACCCAGTACTTC. Protein: CASSLGTRETQYF.

The chain carries TRBV10-3 and TRBJ1-2; D gene unclear. This CDR3 is 12 amino acids long. Germline V gene lookup returns CDR1 ENHRY and CDR2 SYGVKD. The V end was cut by 3 bases, the J end by 4 bases, with 6 bases between. This chain's CDR3 is CAISDGLYGYTF. CDR3 in DNA: TGTGCCATCAGTGATGGACTCTATGGCTACACCTTC.

The chain couples TRBV6-1 to TRBJ1-4; TRBD1 matches at 8 bases. Per the germline V gene, CDR1 is MNHNS and CDR2 is SASEGT. The CDR3 is made up of 13 amino acids. Unmatched junction bases numbered 2, after V lost 3 bases and J lost 8 bases. The CDR3 DNA is TGTGCCAGCAGTGAGACAGGGGCAGAAAAACTGTTTTTT. Translated: CASSETGAEKLFF.

The chain has TRBV6-2 or TRBV6-3 and TRBJ1-5; D uncertain. V lost 0 bases and J lost 1, with 7 bases in between. The V gene's germline CDR1 is MNHEY and CDR2 SVGEGT. This CDR3 is built from 15 residues. The CDR3 region has the DNA TGTGCCAGCAGTTACTCGTGGAGCAGCAATCAGCCCCAGCATTTT. It encodes CASSYSWSSNQPQHF.

This clone came up a few times. This chain connects TRBV12-5 to TRBJ1-4, with TRBD1 matching 7 bases. The V and J ends lost 5 bases and 0 bases, in that order; junction bases with no gene match: 3. The V gene's germline CDR1 is LGHNT and CDR2 FRNRAP. The CDR3 runs to 15 residues. Here the CDR3 DNA reads TGTGCTAGTGGTCCGGGACAGACAACTAATGAAAAACTGTTTTTT. Amino acid sequence: CASGPGQTTNEKLFF.

The genes are TRBV7-6 and TRBJ2-7; TRBD1 matches 8 bases. V was clipped by 5 bases and J by 5 bases; unmatched bases: 14. The CDR3 is 16 amino acids. The germline CDR1 and CDR2 sequences are SGHVS and FNYEAQ. CDR3 in DNA: TGTGCCAGCAGCCTAATCGGTCCAGGGGGCACGGACGAGCAGTACTTC. This gives the protein CASSLIGPGGTDEQYF.